The 4 T cell receptor beta chains below all came from one sample that was sequenced in a study of blood T cells in healthy people across ages. A second about 7 to 11 cycle PCR used barcoded and J-beta primers. Each CDR3 protein is one row after TCRdb ran MiXCR on the 5' RACE reads. The sample lists fewer than 1.5 million distinct CDR3 sequences, 40% to 50% seen once, with 7.9% in the top ten. Sequencing was performed on blood. All receptors derive from a woman younger than 35 in good health.

About this clonotype itself: At one of its ends the junction is not consistent with the germline gene, which may arise from a read error. This rearrangement joins TRBV7-9 to TRBJ2-6; a possible D gene is TRBD1 (6 bases). The CDR3 totals 16 residues. CDR1 SEHNR and CDR2 FQNEAQ come from the germline V gene (reference sequence). As DNA, the CDR3 is TGTGCCAGCAGCTGGCAACAGGGAATTGGGGCCAACGCCCTGACTTTC. It codes for CASSWQQGIGANALTF.

J is TRBJ1-4 and V is TRBV2, with D maybe TRBD1 (5 bases). The CDR3 contains 13 residues. V lost 5 bases, J lost 5 bases, and 9 bases lay in between. Germline V gene data show CDR1 as SNHLY and CDR2 as FYNNEI. CDR3 residues: CASSWDYNEKLFF. In DNA, the CDR3 is TGTGCCAGCAGTTGGGACTACAATGAAAAACTGTTTTTT.

This clonotype was found a few times. The chain recombines TRBV6-1 with TRBJ2-1; D gene ambiguous. The germline V gene encodes CDR1 MNHNS and CDR2 SASEGT. Trimming removed 7 bases from V and 3 bases from J, with 4 bases in between. This CDR3 has 11 amino acids. The CDR3 DNA reads TGTGCCAGCAAGCACTACAATGAGCAGTTCTTC. This encodes CASKHYNEQFF.

The chain employs TRBV5-1 and TRBJ2-7; a weak D match, TRBD1 (5 bases). The CDR3 runs 16 residues. CDR1 is SGHRS, CDR2 YFSETQ, per germline. V lost 4 bases, J lost 4 bases, and 21 bases lay in between. CDR3 sequence: CASSPPGHPELYEQYF. CDR3 nucleotide sequence: TGCGCCAGCAGCCCACCCGGACATCCGGAGCTTTACGAGCAGTACTTC.